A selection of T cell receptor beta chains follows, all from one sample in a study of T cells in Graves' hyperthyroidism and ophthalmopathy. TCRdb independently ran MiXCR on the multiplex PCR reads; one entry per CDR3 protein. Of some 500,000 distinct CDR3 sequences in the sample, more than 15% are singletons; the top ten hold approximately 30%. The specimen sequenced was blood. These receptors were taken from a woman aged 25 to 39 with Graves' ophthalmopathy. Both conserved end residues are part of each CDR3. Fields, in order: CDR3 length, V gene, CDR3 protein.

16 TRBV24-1 CATSEPGTGYSETQYF
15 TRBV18 CAGSPPLAASYEQYF
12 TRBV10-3 CAIRDGTYEQYF
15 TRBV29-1 CSVESPSGNSYEQYF
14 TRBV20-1 CSARDSITGYEQYF
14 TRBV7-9 CASSSATGSGELFF
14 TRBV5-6 CASNLDRRYNEQFF
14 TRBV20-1 CSARNSQGSYEQYF
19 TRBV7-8 CASSLGSPGPRSSNQPQHF
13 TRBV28 CASSVLGNTEAFF
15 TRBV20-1 CSAHGPERATYGYTF
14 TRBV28 CASSLRGANQPQHF
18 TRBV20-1 CSARAPQRFGGYIDTQYF
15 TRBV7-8 CASSPGGRLSDTQYF
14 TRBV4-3 CASSQDQAYNEQFF
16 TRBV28 CASRPGERDYTGELFF